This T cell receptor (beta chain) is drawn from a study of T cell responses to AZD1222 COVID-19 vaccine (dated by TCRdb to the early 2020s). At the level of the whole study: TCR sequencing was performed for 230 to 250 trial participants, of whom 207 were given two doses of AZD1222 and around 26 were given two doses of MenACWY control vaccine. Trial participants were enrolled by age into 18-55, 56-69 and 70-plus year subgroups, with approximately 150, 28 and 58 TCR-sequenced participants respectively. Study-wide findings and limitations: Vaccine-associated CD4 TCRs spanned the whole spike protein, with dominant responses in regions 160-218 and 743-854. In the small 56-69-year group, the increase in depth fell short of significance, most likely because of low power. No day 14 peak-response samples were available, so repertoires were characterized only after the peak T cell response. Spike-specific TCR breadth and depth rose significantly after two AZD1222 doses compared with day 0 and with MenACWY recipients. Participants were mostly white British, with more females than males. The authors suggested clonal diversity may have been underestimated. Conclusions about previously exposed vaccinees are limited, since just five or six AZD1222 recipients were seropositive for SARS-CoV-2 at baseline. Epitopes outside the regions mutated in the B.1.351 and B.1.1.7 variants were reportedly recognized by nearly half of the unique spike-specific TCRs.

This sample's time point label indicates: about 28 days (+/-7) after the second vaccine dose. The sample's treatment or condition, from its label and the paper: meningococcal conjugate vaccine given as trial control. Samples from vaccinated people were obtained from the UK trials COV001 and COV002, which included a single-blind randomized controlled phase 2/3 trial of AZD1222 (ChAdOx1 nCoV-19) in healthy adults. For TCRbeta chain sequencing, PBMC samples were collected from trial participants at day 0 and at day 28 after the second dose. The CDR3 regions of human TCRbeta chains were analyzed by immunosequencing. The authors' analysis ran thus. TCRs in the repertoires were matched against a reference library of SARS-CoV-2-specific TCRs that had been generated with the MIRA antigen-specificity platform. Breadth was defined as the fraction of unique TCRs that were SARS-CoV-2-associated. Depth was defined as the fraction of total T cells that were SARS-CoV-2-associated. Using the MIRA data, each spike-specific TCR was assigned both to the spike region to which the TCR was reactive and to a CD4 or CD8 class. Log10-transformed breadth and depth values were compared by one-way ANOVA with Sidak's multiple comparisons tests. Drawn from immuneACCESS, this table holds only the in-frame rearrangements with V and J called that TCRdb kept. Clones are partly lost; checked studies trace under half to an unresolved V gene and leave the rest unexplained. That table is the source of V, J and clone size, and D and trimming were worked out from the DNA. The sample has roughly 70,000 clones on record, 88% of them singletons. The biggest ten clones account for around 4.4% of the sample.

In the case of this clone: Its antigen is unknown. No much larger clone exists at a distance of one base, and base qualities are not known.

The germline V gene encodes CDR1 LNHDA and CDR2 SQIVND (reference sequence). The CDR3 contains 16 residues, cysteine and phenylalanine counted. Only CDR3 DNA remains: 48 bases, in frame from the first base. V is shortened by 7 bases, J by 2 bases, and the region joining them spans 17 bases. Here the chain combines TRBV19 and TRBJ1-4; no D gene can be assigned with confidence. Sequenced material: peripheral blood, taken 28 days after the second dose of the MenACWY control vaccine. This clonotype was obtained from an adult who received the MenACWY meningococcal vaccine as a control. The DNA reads TGTGCCAGTAAATCACGAGTGGGCGTCACTAATGAAAAACTGTTTTTT. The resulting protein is CASKSRVGVTNEKLFF.